These 32 T cell receptor beta chains were sequenced from one sample in a study of beta chain features in type 1 diabetes. The study's findings and limits: Across all four CD4+ subsets, people with type 1 diabetes showed modestly shorter TCRB CDR3s.

The sequenced template was cDNA made from the entire isolated RNA. Data came from immunoSEQ multiplex PCR; TCRdb stores just in-frame clones and leaves some out. Here the sample spans approximately 240,000 clones, 16% being singletons. For these TCRs, the target antigens are not known. Sequencing was performed on naive CD4+ T cells from blood. The receptors were gathered from a man aged 25-45 years with type 1 diabetes.

This clone was counted only a few times. V is TRBV7-8 and J is TRBJ2-3, with 7 nucleotides matching TRBD1. With 5 bases clipped from V and 4 bases from J, the junction kept 6 bases outside the gene matches. The germline V gene has CDR1 SGHVS and CDR2 FQNEAQ. CDR3 length: 14 residues. CDR3 sequence reads: CASSKRQGADTQYF. In DNA, the CDR3 is TGTGCCAGCAGCAAACGACAGGGCGCAGATACGCAGTATTTT.

This sequence joins TRBV15 and TRBJ2-7, with D perhaps TRBD2 (5 bases). V was clipped by 1 base and J by 1 base, with 14 bases between them. The CDR3 loop spans 16 amino acids. Per germline, CDR1 LNHNV and CDR2 YYDKDF (reference sequence). This CDR3 is CATSRGGLRTSYEQYF. In nucleotides, the CDR3 is TGTGCCACCAGCAGAGGCGGGTTGAGGACGTCCTACGAGCAGTACTTC.

V and J are TRBV30 and TRBJ2-3; no definite D call. Germline V CDR1 and CDR2: GTSNPN, SVGIG (reference sequence). V lost 3 bases and J lost 1, with 14 bases in between. This CDR3 has 15 amino acids. For the CDR3, the DNA is TGTGCCTGGAGGGTTCCTAGAAGAGGCACAGATACGCAGTATTTT. It translates to CAWRVPRRGTDTQYF. Full variable domain (outside the CDR3, taken from reference TRBV30 and TRBJ2-3): SQTIHQWPATLVQPVGSPLSLECTVEGTSNPNLYWYRQAAGRGLQLLFYSVGIGQISSEVPQNLSASRPQDRQFILSSKKLLLSDSGFYLCAWRVPRRGTDTQYFGPGTRLTVL.

This clone appeared a few times. The chain has TRBV7-2 and TRBJ1-4; TRBD1 might be the D (6 bases). This CDR3 comprises 13 residues. CDR1 is SGHTA, CDR2 FQGNSA, per germline. Deletions cut 1 base from V and 7 bases from J, with 7 bases between. CDR3 nucleotide sequence: TGTGCCAGCAGCTTAGGGACAGCTGAAAAACTGTTTTTT. It translates to CASSLGTAEKLFF.

The J gene is TRBJ2-5, the V gene TRBV2, with TRBD1 identical over 8 bases. Germline assignment: CDR1 SNHLY and CDR2 FYNNEI. The CDR3 contains 12 residues. J gave up 7 bases and V 6 bases, and 4 bases lay outside the gene matches. The CDR3 here is CASRGQGPTQYF. The DNA of the CDR3 is TGTGCCAGCAGAGGACAGGGCCCGACCCAGTACTTC. Full variable domain (missing parts from reference TRBV2 and TRBJ2-5): EPEVTQTPSHQVTQMGQEVILRCVPISNHLYFYWYRQILGQKVEFLVSFYNNEISEKSEIFDDQFSVERPDGSNFTLKIRSTKLEDSAMYFCASRGQGPTQYFGPGTRLLVL.

This clone was detected only a few times. CDR3: CASSFAGTSYNEQFF. The CDR3 DNA is TGTGCCAGCAGCTTTGCCGGGACCAGCTACAATGAGCAGTTCTTC. This sequence joins TRBV7-3 and TRBJ2-1; the D gene could be TRBD1 or TRBD2 (5 bases each). V lost 3 bases and J 3 bases, leaving 12 bases between the germline ends. Germline V lookup: CDR1 SGHTA, CDR2 FQGTGA. The CDR3 sequence is 15 residues long.

This clone was counted only a few times. The chain links TRBV9 to TRBJ2-5; D unclear. The V end lost 7 bases, the J end lost 5 bases, and 12 bases lay between the germline ends. The CDR3 totals 12 residues. Germline V gene lookup returns CDR1 SGDLS and CDR2 YYNGEE. The CDR3 loop reads CASASVGETQYF. In nucleotides, the CDR3 is TGTGCCAGCGCTTCGGTGGGGGAGACCCAGTACTTC.

The chain has TRBV30 and TRBJ1-4; D gene uncertain. The CDR3 runs to 14 residues. Trimming took off 3 bases at V and 7 bases at J, with 15 bases between the two ends. Germline CDR1 is GTSNPN and CDR2 is SVGIG (reference sequence). CDR3: CAWRREEIGEKLFF. In DNA form, the CDR3 reads TGTGCCTGGAGACGGGAGGAAATCGGTGAAAAACTGTTTTTT.

The chain combines TRBV14 with TRBJ1-1; D may be TRBD1 (6 bases). Germline CDR1 reads SGHDN; CDR2 reads FVKESK. The V end lost 4 bases, the J end lost 5 bases, and 17 bases lay between the germline ends. The CDR3 runs 15 residues. This CDR3 is CASSRGQFPGTEAFF. CDR3 nucleotide sequence: TGTGCCAGCAGCCGAGGACAGTTCCCGGGGACTGAAGCTTTCTTT.

The genes are TRBV5-1 and TRBJ2-3, with TRBD2 matching 7 bases. The CDR3 length is 15 residues. V lost 1 base, J lost 1 base, and 3 bases stayed unmatched. Germline CDR1 and CDR2: SGHRS and YFSETQ. The CDR3 here is CASSLSGTGTDTQYF. The CDR3 DNA follows: TGCGCCAGCAGCTTGAGCGGGACCGGCACAGATACGCAGTATTTT.

CDR3: CASSVATGSEQFF. The CDR3 nucleotides are TGTGCCAGCAGCGTAGCTACGGGCAGTGAGCAGTTCTTC. This rearrangement joins TRBV9 to TRBJ2-1; no definite D call. Germline CDR1 reads SGDLS; CDR2 reads YYNGEE. V lost 0 bases to trimming and J lost 9 bases, with 10 bases between them. The CDR3 loop spans 13 amino acids.

This chain joins TRBV27 and TRBJ2-7, with a possible D match to TRBD2 (5 bases). Germline CDR1 and CDR2: MNHEY and SMNVEV (reference sequence). There are 14 residues in the CDR3. V shed 8 bases and J shed 2 bases, with 16 bases lying between them. The CDR3 protein is CASHTWPGTYEQYF. The CDR3 DNA is TGTGCCAGCCACACCTGGCCGGGAACCTACGAGCAGTACTTC.

In its sample, this clone was seen a few times. The chain combines TRBV29-1 with TRBJ2-1; 10 bases line up with TRBD1. With 7 bases clipped from V and 5 bases from J, the junction kept 11 bases outside the gene matches. Germline lookup yields CDR1 SQVTM and CDR2 ANQGSEA. The CDR3 is 15 residues long. DNA of the CDR3: TGCAGCGCACAGACTAGGGACAGGGGACACAATGAGCAGTTCTTC. Translation gives CSAQTRDRGHNEQFF.

This clone was observed a few times. This chain connects TRBV6-5 to TRBJ2-1, with 8 bases aligning to TRBD2. Per germline, CDR1 MNHEY and CDR2 SVGAGI. J gave up 6 bases and V 5 bases, and 6 bases lay outside the gene matches. This CDR3 has 14 residues. CDR3 amino acids: CASSAPLAGNEQFF. The CDR3 bases are TGTGCCAGCAGTGCTCCGCTAGCGGGCAATGAGCAGTTCTTC.

The V and J genes are TRBV6-5 and TRBJ2-3; D remains ambiguous. The CDR3 is 13 residues long. The V and J ends lost 2 bases and 3 bases respectively, with 6 bases between them. CDR1 is MNHEY and CDR2 is SVGAGI in the germline V gene. Written as DNA, the CDR3 is TGTGCCAGCAGTTACAAGGGTACAGATACGCAGTATTTT. Residues: CASSYKGTDTQYF.

V usage is TRBV7-2 and J usage is TRBJ2-6; D gene unclear. Germline V gene data show CDR1 as SGHTA and CDR2 as FQGNSA. This CDR3 comprises 15 residues. Trimming cost V 4 bases and J 10 bases, with 17 bases left between them. The CDR3 nucleotides are TGTGCCAGCAGCTCCCTTCGGACGGCCCGGAACGTCCTGACTTTC. Its protein is CASSSLRTARNVLTF.

This clone has a single count. This chain joins TRBV6-6 and TRBJ2-1; D call uncertain. The CDR3 consists of 14 residues. The germline gives CDR1 MNHNY, CDR2 SVGAGI (reference sequence). The V end was cut by 2 bases, the J end by 0 bases, with 5 bases between. CDR3 DNA sequence: TGTGCCAGCAGTTACAGTCTCTCCTACAATGAGCAGTTCTTC. Protein: CASSYSLSYNEQFF.

The V call is TRBV6-5, the J call TRBJ2-1, with 8 positions matching TRBD2. V lost 4 bases to trimming and J lost 4 bases; unmatched junction nucleotides: 9. The CDR3 is 16 residues long. CDR1 and CDR2 (germline): MNHEY, SVGAGI. Written as DNA, the CDR3 is TGTGCCAGCAGTTGGGGATTTAGCGGGACGTACAATGAGCAGTTCTTC. Its translation is CASSWGFSGTYNEQFF.

This clone turned up a few times. The chain joins TRBV4-3 to TRBJ2-7; D uncertain. The CDR3 has 14 residues. Germline V gives CDR1 LGHNA, CDR2 YSLEER. The ends were cut back, 4 bases at V and 9 bases at J, with 19 bases in the middle. CDR3 sequence: CASSPVLLREWQYF. CDR3 bases: TGCGCCAGCAGCCCCGTCCTCCTACGTGAGTGGCAGTACTTC.

This chain joins TRBV29-1 and TRBJ1-5; the D gene is possibly TRBD1 (5 bases). Trimming removed 6 bases at V and 6 bases at J, with 15 bases between. This CDR3 region has 13 residues. The germline V gene has CDR1 SQVTM and CDR2 ANQGSEA. The CDR3 DNA reads as TGCAGCGTCTGTGGGGGTAGGGGTCAGCCCCAGCATTTT. Amino acids: CSVCGGRGQPQHF.

The chain joins TRBV7-2 to TRBJ2-5, with D perhaps assigned TRBD1 or TRBD2 (5 bases each). Deletions cut 6 bases from V and 4 bases from J, with 12 bases between. CDR1 is SGHTA, CDR2 FQGNSA, per germline. CDR3 length: 13 residues. DNA of the CDR3: TGTGCCAGCAGTGGGACCGGCGGAGAGACCCAGTACTTC. Its translation: CASSGTGGETQYF.

This chain connects TRBV4-1 to TRBJ2-3; D may be TRBD2 (5 bases). With 2 bases removed from V and 4 bases from J, the gap between germline ends came to 7 bases. The germline V gene has CDR1 MGHRA and CDR2 YSYEKL. CDR3 length: 13 residues. DNA of the CDR3: TGCGCCAGCAGCCAACTCGGGGCAGATACGCAGTATTTT. Protein sequence: CASSQLGADTQYF.

The gene calls are TRBV10-3 and TRBJ2-7; D gene unclear. The V end lost 10 bases, the J end lost 3 bases, and 22 bases lay between the germline ends. The CDR3 length is 15 residues. Germline lookup yields CDR1 ENHRY and CDR2 SYGVKD. CDR3 nucleotide sequence: TGTGCCACCGCTAATACAGCTGTGGGATACTACGAGCAGTACTTC. Translation: CATANTAVGYYEQYF.

The rearrangement joins TRBV6-6 to TRBJ2-3, with D possibly being TRBD2 (6 bases). This CDR3 has 15 amino acids. CDR1 is MNHNY and CDR2 is SVGAGI in the germline V gene (reference sequence). Between the trimmed V and J ends, which lost 2 bases and 6 bases, there was a span of 15 bases. This chain's CDR3 is CASSYGSRDWDTQYF. In nucleotides, the CDR3 is TGTGCCAGCAGTTACGGATCCCGGGACTGGGATACGCAGTATTTT.

This clone has only a few counts. This chain uses TRBV14 with TRBJ1-1; 7 positions match TRBD1. CDR1 is SGHDN, CDR2 FVKESK, per germline. V gave up 4 bases and J gave up 7 bases; unmatched junction bases: 6. There are 13 residues in the CDR3. This chain's CDR3 is CASSPWTGLEAFF. In DNA, the CDR3 is TGTGCCAGCAGCCCTTGGACAGGACTTGAAGCTTTCTTT. Using reference TRBV14 and TRBJ1-1 for the parts outside the CDR3, the full variable domain is EAGVTQFPSHSVIEKGQTVTLRCDPISGHDNLYWYRRVMGKEIKFLLHFVKESKQDESGMPNNRFLAERTGGTYSTLKVQPAELEDSGVYFCASSPWTGLEAFFGQGTRLTVV.

V is TRBV4-1 and J is TRBJ2-2; no firm D call. V dropped 0 bases and J dropped 3 bases, with 5 bases sitting between them. Per germline, CDR1 MGHRA and CDR2 YSYEKL. The CDR3 loop spans 14 amino acids. This CDR3 reads CASSQDRDTGELFF. The DNA of the CDR3 is TGCGCCAGCAGCCAAGACCGGGACACCGGGGAGCTGTTTTTT.

This clone was seen a handful of times. This CDR3 reads CASSLKGGHPPLGAEAFF. DNA of the CDR3: TGTGCCAGCAGCTTAAAAGGGGGCCACCCGCCCTTGGGGGCTGAAGCTTTCTTT. This chain links TRBV7-3 with TRBJ1-1; TRBD1 aligns across 7 bases. V lost 1 base and J lost 6; bases outside the gene matches: 17. The CDR3 contains 18 residues. The germline CDR1 and CDR2 sequences are SGHTA and FQGTGA. The full variable domain, completed using reference TRBV7-3 and TRBJ1-1, is GAGVSQTPSNKVTEKGKYVELRCDPISGHTALYWYRQSLGQGPEFLIYFQGTGAADDSGLPNDRFFAVRPEGSVSTLKIQRTERGDSAVYLCASSLKGGHPPLGAEAFFGQGTRLTVV.

This clone came up a few times. This CDR3 is CASSLVVRAGHHEQYF. The CDR3 coding sequence is TGTGCCAGCAGCTTAGTTGTCCGCGCGGGGCATCACGAGCAGTACTTC. The gene calls are TRBV7-2 and TRBJ2-7; D might be TRBD2 (6 bases). The germline V gene has CDR1 SGHTA and CDR2 FQGNSA. With 1 base removed from V and 5 bases from J, the gap between germline ends came to 18 bases. This CDR3 region has 16 residues.

This clone was counted a few times. The chain couples TRBV4-1 to TRBJ2-1, with TRBD1 matching over 8 bases. The ends lost 4 bases at V and 10 bases at J; junction bases unmatched: 12. CDR3 length equals 15 residues. Germline values: CDR1 MGHRA, CDR2 YSYEKL. CDR3 coding DNA: TGCGCCAGCAGCCGGGACGGACAGGGCGGACGGGAGCAGTTCTTC. Amino acids: CASSRDGQGGREQFF.

The chain is built from TRBV28 and TRBJ2-2, with 8 bases matching TRBD2. Germline CDR1 is MDHEN and CDR2 is SYDVKM. The CDR3 is made up of 16 amino acids. Unmatched junction bases numbered 8, after V lost 6 bases and J lost 2 bases. CDR3: CASSLSGGPNTGELFF. The CDR3 DNA sequence: TGTGCCAGCAGCTTAAGCGGGGGACCCAACACCGGGGAGCTGTTTTTT.

This clone occurred a few times. Within the sample, other DNA sequences also encode this same CDR3. This chain connects TRBV30 to TRBJ1-2; unclear D gene. Germline CDR1 is GTSNPN and CDR2 is SVGIG (reference sequence). CDR3 size: 11 residues. V lost 3 bases and J 1 base, leaving 3 bases between the germline ends. CDR3 in DNA: TGTGCCTGGAGCAGTAACTATGGCTACACCTTC. Protein product: CAWSSNYGYTF.

This clone was picked up a small number of times. V gene TRBV7-3 combines with J gene TRBJ2-1, with a weak D call TRBD2 (5 bases). The CDR3 is 15 amino acids. Trimming stripped 1 base from V and 1 base from J, with 8 bases between. Germline lookup yields CDR1 SGHTA and CDR2 FQGTGA. CDR3 region: CASSLNGKSYNEQFF. The CDR3 DNA reads as TGTGCCAGCAGCTTAAACGGGAAATCCTACAATGAGCAGTTCTTC.